This TCR beta chain stems from a study of blood T cell repertoires in COVID-19. This CDR3 region has 15 residues. With 3 bases clipped from V and 6 bases from J, the junction kept 6 bases outside the gene matches. Germline V gives CDR1 KGHSH, CDR2 LQKENI. Per the original data handling: Researchers report that nucleated cell counts were estimated from reference gene primer amplification. Clones were read by immunoSEQ multiplex PCR, and TCRdb kept only the in-frame ones, dropping some. The DNA gave D and trimming, while V, J and clone size come from that table. The sample consists of some 210,000 clones, roughly 84% of them appearing once.

This TCR derives from a woman aged 40 to 55 who had recovered from COVID-19. The sequenced sample was peripheral blood. The gene calls are TRBV18 and TRBJ2-7; 12 bases line up with TRBD1. As DNA, the CDR3 is TGTGCCAGCTCACCCCCGGGACAGGGGGCTGTCGAGCAGTACTTC. Protein sequence: CASSPPGQGAVEQYF.